The 10 T cell receptor beta chains below come from one sample, sequenced in a study of blood T cell repertoires in COVID-19. Sequencing used immunoSEQ multiplex PCR; TCRdb keeps in-frame clones, though not all of them. The sample holds hundreds of thousands of clones, approximately 85% seen once. The sequencing sample was made of peripheral blood. The receptors were sampled from a human donor in a cohort sampled during active COVID-19.

The gene calls are TRBV19 and TRBJ2-2; D is undetermined. Trimming removed 4 bases at V and 2 bases at J, with 8 bases between. Germline V gives CDR1 LNHDA, CDR2 SQIVND (reference sequence). This CDR3 is 14 amino acids long. The CDR3 loop is CASSNRVNTGELFF. The CDR3 DNA is TGTGCCAGTAGTAACCGAGTAAACACCGGGGAGCTGTTTTTT.

This clone appeared a single time. The chain uses TRBV4-2 and TRBJ2-3; 9 positions match TRBD1. The ends lost 5 bases at V and 4 bases at J; junction bases unmatched: 13. The CDR3 totals 17 residues. Germline V gene lookup returns CDR1 LGHNA and CDR2 YNFKEQ. The CDR3 spells CASSLPPGQGGADTQYF. CDR3 bases: TGTGCCAGCAGCTTACCACCGGGACAGGGTGGGGCAGATACGCAGTATTTT.

This clone was found once. CDR3 amino acids: CAWSENRVHQPQHF. In DNA form, the CDR3 reads TGTGCCTGGAGTGAAAACAGGGTTCATCAGCCCCAGCATTTT. The chain uses TRBV30 and TRBJ1-5; tentative D call: TRBD1 (6 bases). CDR1 is GTSNPN, CDR2 SVGIG, per germline (reference sequence). The V and J ends lost 1 base and 5 bases respectively, with 12 bases between them. This CDR3 has 14 residues. Together with reference TRBV30 and TRBJ1-5, the CDR3 gives the full variable domain: SQTIHQWPATLVQPVGSPLSLECTVEGTSNPNLYWYRQAAGRGLQLLFYSVGIGQISSEVPQNLSASRPQDRQFILSSKKLLLSDSGFYLCAWSENRVHQPQHFGDGTRLSIL.

This chain connects TRBV14 to TRBJ1-6, with 8 positions matching TRBD1. Looked up from germline, CDR1 is SGHDN and CDR2 is FVKESK. The CDR3 consists of 16 residues. Trimming removed 4 bases from V and 1 base from J; junction bases left unmatched: 3. The CDR3: CASSLRTGSYNSPLHF. CDR3 nucleotides: TGTGCCAGCAGCCTTCGGACAGGGTCCTATAATTCACCCCTCCACTTT.

This rearrangement joins TRBV2 to TRBJ1-3; 7 bases match TRBD1. The CDR3 loop spans 15 amino acids. Trimming cost V 5 bases and J 8 bases; bases outside gene matches: 12. CDR1 SNHLY and CDR2 FYNNEI come from the germline V gene. The CDR3 sequence is CASSIQGGPGDTIYF. Written as DNA, the CDR3 is TGTGCCAGCAGTATCCAGGGGGGTCCTGGGGACACCATATATTTT.

The CDR3 nucleotides are TGTGCCATCAGTGACGGGACAGGGGTCACCGGGGAGCTGTTTTTT. This translates into CAISDGTGVTGELFF. V gene TRBV10-3 combines with J gene TRBJ2-2; TRBD1 agrees at 10 bases. The CDR3 runs 15 residues. CDR1 is ENHRY, CDR2 SYGVKD, per germline. V lost 3 bases, J lost 4 bases, and 2 bases stayed unmatched.

The table lists this clone with a few counts. The rearrangement links TRBV5-4 to TRBJ2-7; TRBD1 matches 8 bases. There are 13 residues in the CDR3. V lost 4 bases, J lost 7 bases, and 7 bases stayed unmatched. The germline V gene has CDR1 SGHNT and CDR2 YYREEE (reference sequence). CDR3 loop: CASSTDRGEEQYF. In DNA form, the CDR3 reads TGTGCCAGCAGCACCGACAGGGGAGAAGAGCAGTACTTC.

V usage is TRBV3-1 (or the pseudogene TRBV3-2) and J usage is TRBJ1-3; tentative D call: TRBD1 (6 bases). CDR1 and CDR2 from the germline V gene are LGHDT and YNNKEL (reference sequence). Trimming stripped 4 bases from V and 4 bases from J, with 17 bases between. The CDR3 contains 16 residues. Here the CDR3 reads CASSPLEGGRGNTIYF. CDR3 in DNA: TGTGCCAGCAGCCCCTTGGAGGGGGGGCGGGGAAACACCATATATTTT.

This clone was counted a single time. V gene TRBV20-1 combines with J gene TRBJ2-7; D might be TRBD2 (7 bases). V lost 3 bases to trimming and J lost 0 bases, with 12 bases between them. The length of the CDR3 is 14 residues. Germline lookup yields CDR1 DFQATT and CDR2 SNEGSKA (reference sequence). The CDR3 sequence is CSASGGGSSYEQYF. The CDR3 bases are TGCAGTGCTAGTGGGGGCGGGAGCTCCTACGAGCAGTACTTC.

The chain combines TRBV7-3 with TRBJ2-3; D possibly corresponds to TRBD2 (6 bases). Germline lookup yields CDR1 SGHTA and CDR2 FQGTGA. The CDR3 has 15 residues. V lost 2 bases and J 4 bases, leaving 13 bases between the germline ends. CDR3 sequence (DNA): TGTGCCAGCAGCTTAGGGGGAGGTCAGTCAGATACGCAGTATTTT. Encoded protein: CASSLGGGQSDTQYF.